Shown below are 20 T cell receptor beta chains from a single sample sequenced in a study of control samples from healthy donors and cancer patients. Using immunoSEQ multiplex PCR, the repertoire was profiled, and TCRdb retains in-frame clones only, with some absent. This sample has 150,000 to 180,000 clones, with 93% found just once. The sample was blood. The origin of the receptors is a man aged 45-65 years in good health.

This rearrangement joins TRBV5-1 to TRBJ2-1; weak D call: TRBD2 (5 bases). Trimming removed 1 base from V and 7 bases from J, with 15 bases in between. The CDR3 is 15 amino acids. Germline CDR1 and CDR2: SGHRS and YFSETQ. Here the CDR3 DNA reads TGCGCCAGCAGCTTGTTGGCGGGTGGGGATAATGAGCAGTTCTTC. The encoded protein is CASSLLAGGDNEQFF.

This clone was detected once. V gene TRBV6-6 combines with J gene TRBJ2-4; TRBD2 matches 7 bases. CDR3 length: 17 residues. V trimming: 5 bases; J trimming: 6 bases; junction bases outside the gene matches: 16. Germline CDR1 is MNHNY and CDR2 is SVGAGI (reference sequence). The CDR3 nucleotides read TGTGCCAGCAGTCCATACCTTACTCCGATAGCGGGAAACATTCAGTACTTC. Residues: CASSPYLTPIAGNIQYF.

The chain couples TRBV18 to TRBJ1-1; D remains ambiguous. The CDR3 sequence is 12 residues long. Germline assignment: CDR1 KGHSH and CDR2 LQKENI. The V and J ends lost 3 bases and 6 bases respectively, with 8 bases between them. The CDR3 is CASSPVAAEAFF. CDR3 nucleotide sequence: TGTGCCAGCTCACCGGTGGCAGCTGAAGCTTTCTTT.

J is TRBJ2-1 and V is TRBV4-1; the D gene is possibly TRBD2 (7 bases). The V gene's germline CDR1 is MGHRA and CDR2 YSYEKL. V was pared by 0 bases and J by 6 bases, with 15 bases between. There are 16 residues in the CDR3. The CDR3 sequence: CASSQEGGRGGNEQFF. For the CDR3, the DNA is TGCGCCAGCAGCCAAGAGGGCGGGAGAGGGGGCAATGAGCAGTTCTTC.

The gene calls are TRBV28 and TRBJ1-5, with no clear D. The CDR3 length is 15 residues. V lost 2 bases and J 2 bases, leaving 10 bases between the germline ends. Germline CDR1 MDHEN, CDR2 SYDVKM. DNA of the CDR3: TGTGCCAGCAGTTTAGACTCCCTGGGCAATCAGCCCCAGCATTTT. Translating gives CASSLDSLGNQPQHF.

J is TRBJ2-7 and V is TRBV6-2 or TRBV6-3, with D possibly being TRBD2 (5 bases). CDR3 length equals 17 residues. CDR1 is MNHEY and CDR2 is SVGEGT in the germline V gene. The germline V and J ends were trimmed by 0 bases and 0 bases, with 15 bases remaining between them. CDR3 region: CASSYSPLREPSYEQYF. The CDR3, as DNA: TGTGCCAGCAGTTACTCACCTTTAAGGGAGCCCTCCTACGAGCAGTACTTC.

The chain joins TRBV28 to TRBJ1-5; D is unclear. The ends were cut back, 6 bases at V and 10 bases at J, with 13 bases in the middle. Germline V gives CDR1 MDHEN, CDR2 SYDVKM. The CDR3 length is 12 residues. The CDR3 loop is CASRTYPLPQHF. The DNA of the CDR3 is TGTGCCAGCAGAACATACCCGCTACCCCAGCATTTT.

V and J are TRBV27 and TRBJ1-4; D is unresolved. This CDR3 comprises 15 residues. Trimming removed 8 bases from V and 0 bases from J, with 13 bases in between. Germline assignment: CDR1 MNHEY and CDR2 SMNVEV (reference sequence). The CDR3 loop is CASGRGGATNEKLFF. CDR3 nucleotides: TGTGCCAGCGGTCGGGGTGGTGCAACTAATGAAAAACTGTTTTTT.

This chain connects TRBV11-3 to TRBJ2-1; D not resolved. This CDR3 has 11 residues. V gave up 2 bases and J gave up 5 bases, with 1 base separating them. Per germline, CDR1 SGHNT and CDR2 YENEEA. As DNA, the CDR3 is TGTGCCAGCAGCTTACACAATGAGCAGTTCTTC. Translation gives CASSLHNEQFF.

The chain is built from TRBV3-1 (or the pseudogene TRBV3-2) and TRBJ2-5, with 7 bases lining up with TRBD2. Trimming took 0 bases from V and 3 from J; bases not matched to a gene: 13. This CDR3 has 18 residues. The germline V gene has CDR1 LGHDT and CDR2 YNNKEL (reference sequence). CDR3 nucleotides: TGTGCCAGCAGCCAAGATTTGGCAGCGGGATCCATCGAAGAGACCCAGTACTTC. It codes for CASSQDLAAGSIEETQYF.

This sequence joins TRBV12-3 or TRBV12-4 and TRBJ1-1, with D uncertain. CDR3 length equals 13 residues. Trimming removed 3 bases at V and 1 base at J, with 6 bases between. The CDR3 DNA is TGTGCCAGCAGTTTCGGCCGGAACACTGAAGCTTTCTTT. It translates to CASSFGRNTEAFF.

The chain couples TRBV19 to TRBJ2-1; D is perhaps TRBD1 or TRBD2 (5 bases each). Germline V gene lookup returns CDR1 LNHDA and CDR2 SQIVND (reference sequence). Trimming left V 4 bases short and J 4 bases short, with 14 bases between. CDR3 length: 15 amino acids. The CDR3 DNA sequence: TGTGCCAGTAGTACGGGACGGGACCCATACAATGAGCAGTTCTTC. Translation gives CASSTGRDPYNEQFF.

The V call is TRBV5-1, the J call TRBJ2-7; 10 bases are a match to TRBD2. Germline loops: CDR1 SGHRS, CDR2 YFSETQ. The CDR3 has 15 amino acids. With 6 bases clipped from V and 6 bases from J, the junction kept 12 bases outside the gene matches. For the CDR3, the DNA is TGCGCCAGCATCCTGCCGGGACTAGCGCACCGCGAGCAGTACTTC. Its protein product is CASILPGLAHREQYF.

CDR3 nucleotide sequence: TGTGCCAGCAGCGAATCGACAGGGAACGGCTATGGCTACACCTTC. Its translation is CASSESTGNGYGYTF. V is TRBV9 and J is TRBJ1-2, with 7 bases that match TRBD1. Germline V lookup: CDR1 SGDLS, CDR2 YYNGEE. Losses at the gene ends were 3 bases for V and 4 bases for J; bases not matched to a gene: 9. The CDR3 length is 15 residues.

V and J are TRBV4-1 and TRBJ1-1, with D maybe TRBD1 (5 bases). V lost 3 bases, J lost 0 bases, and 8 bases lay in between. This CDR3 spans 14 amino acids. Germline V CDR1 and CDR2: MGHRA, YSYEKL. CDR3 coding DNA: TGCGCCAGCAGCCACGGGGGAATGAACACTGAAGCTTTCTTT. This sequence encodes CASSHGGMNTEAFF.

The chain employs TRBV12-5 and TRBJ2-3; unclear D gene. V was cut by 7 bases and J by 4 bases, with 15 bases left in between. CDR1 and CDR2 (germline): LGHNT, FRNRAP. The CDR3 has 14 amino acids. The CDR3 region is CASALGLFPDTQYF. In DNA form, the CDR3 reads TGTGCTAGTGCCCTAGGGCTTTTTCCAGATACGCAGTATTTT.

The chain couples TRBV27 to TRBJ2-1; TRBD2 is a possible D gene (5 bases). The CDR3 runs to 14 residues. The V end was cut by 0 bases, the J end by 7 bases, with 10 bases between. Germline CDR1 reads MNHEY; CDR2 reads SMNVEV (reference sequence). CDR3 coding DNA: TGTGCCAGCAGTTTATCGTCGGGGTGGAATGAGCAGTTCTTC. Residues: CASSLSSGWNEQFF.

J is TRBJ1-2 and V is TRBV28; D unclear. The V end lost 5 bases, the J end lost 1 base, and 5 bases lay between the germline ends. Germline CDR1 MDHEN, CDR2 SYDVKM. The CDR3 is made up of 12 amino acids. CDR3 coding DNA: TGTGCCAGCAGTCGCGTTAACTATGGCTACACCTTC. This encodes CASSRVNYGYTF.

The CDR3 coding sequence is TGTGCCAGCAGCCATTCTAGGAGCTCCTACAATGAGCAGTTCTTC. Translating it yields CASSHSRSSYNEQFF. This sequence joins TRBV13 and TRBJ2-1, with D unresolved. This CDR3 is 15 amino acids long. Per the germline V gene, CDR1 is PRHDT and CDR2 is FYEKMQ (reference sequence). V shed 5 bases and J shed 0 bases, with 11 bases lying between them.

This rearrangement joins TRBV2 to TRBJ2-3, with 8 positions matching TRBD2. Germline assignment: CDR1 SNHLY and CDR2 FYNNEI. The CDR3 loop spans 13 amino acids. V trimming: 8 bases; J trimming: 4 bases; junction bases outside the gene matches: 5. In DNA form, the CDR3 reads TGTGCCAGCGTCGCGGGAGGCCCAGATACGCAGTATTTT. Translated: CASVAGGPDTQYF.